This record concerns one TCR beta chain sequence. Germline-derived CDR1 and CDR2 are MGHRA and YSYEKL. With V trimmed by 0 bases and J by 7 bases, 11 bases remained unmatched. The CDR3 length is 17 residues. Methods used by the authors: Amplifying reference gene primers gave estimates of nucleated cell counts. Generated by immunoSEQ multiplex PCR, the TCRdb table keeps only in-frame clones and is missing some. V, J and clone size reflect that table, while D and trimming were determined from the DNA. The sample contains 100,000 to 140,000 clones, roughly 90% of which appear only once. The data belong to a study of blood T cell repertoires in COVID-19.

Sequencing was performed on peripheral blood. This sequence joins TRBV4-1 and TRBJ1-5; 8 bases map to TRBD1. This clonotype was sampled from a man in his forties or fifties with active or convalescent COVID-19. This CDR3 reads CASSQESPGGAGQPQHF. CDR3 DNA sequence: TGCGCCAGCAGCCAAGAATCCCCAGGGGGCGCGGGACAGCCCCAGCATTTT.